This T cell receptor beta chain was found in a study of lymphopenia after photon versus proton radiotherapy. Germline CDR1 is SGHTA and CDR2 is FQGNSA. The CDR3 totals 15 residues. V was pared by 5 bases and J by 8 bases, with 6 bases of the junction left unmatched. Assay: immunoSEQ multiplex PCR; the TCRdb copy retains only in-frame clones and omits some. The sample has 150,000 to 200,000 clones; approximately 86% are singletons. The gene calls are TRBV7-2 and TRBJ2-1, with 13 bases that match TRBD2. The sequencing used peripheral blood, collected from a patient treated with photon-based radiotherapy. This sequence was found in a man in his forties or fifties with gastric cancer. The CDR3 bases are TGTGCCAGCAGCAGCTGGACTAGCGGGAGCGATGAGCAGTTCTTC. It codes for CASSSWTSGSDEQFF.